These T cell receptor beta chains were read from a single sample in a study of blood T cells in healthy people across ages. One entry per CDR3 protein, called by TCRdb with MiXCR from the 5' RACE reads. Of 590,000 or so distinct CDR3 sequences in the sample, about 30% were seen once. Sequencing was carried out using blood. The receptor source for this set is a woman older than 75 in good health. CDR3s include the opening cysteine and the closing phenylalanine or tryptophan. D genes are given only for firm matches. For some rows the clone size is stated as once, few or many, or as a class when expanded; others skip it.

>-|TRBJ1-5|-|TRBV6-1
CASSELGRGPQHF
TGTGCCAGCAGTGAATTGGGCCGGGGACCCCAGCATTTT
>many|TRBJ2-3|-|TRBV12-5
CASGSSDTQYF
TGTGCTAGTGGTTCCTCGGATACGCAGTATTTT
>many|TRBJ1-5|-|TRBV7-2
CASSPTSVPPQHF
TGTGCCAGCAGCCCTACCTCGGTTCCGCCCCAGCATTTT
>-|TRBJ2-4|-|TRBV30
CAWSQQLTKNIQYF
TGTGCCTGGAGCCAACAGCTAACCAAAAACATTCAGTACTTC
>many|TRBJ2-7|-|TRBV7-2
CASSLEFGGTYEQYF
TGTGCCAGCAGCTTAGAGTTCGGGGGTACCTACGAGCAGTACTTC
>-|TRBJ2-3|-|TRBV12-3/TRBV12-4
CASRVRADTEYF
TGTGCCAGCCGAGTGAGAGCAGATACGGAATATTTT
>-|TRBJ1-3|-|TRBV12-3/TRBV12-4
CASKTGGSGNTIYF
TGTGCCAGCAAAACGGGGGGCAGCGGAAACACCATATATTTT
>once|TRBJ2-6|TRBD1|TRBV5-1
CASSPDRNSGANVLTF
TGCGCCAGCAGCCCGGACAGGAACTCTGGGGCCAACGTCCTGACTTTC
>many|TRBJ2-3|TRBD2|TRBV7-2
CASSLALGGGANTQYF
TGTGCCAGCAGCTTAGCGCTTGGCGGGGGGGCCAATACGCAGTATTTT
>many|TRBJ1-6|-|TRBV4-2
CASSQDLAGTPNSPLHF
TGTGCCAGCAGCCAAGATCTGGCAGGGACGCCTAATTCACCCCTCCACTTT
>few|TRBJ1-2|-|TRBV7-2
CASSLSAKAGNYGYTF
TGTGCCAGCAGCTTATCGGCCAAAGCGGGTAACTATGGCTACACCTTC
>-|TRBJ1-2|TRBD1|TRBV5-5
CASSLARGLLKGGYTF
TGTGCCAGCAGCTTGGCCAGGGGGTTACTTAAGGGTGGCTACACCTTC
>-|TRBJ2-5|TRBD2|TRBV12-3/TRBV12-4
CASSLASGRGEQYF
TGTGCCAGCAGTTTAGCTAGCGGGAGAGGTGAGCAGTACTTC
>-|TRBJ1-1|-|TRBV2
CASTLTELNTEAFF
TGTGCCAGCACCCTGACAGAATTAAACACTGAAGCTTTCTTT
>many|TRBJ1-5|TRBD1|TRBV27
CASRQTGHRGQPQHF
TGTGCCAGCAGACAAACGGGCCACAGGGGTCAGCCCCAGCATTTT
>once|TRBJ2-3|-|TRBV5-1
CASSLGRRSTDTQYF
TGCGCCAGCAGCTTAGGTCGGAGAAGCACAGATACGCAGTATTTT
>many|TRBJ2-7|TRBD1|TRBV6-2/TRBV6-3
CASSRRPPGQGTYEQYF
TGTGCCAGCAGTCGCAGACCCCCGGGACAGGGAACCTACGAGCAGTACTTC
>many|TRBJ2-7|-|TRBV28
CASSSGPYEQYF
TGTGCCAGCAGTTCAGGACCCTACGAGCAGTACTTC
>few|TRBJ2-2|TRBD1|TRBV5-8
CASSFFRTGGNTGELFF
TGTGCCAGCAGCTTCTTTCGGACAGGGGGGAACACCGGGGAGCTGTTTTTT
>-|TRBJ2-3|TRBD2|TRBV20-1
CSPQLAGNTDTQYF
TGCAGTCCCCAACTAGCGGGAAACACAGATACGCAGTATTTT
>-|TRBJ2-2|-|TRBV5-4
CASSFGWLPGELFF
TGTGCCAGCAGCTTCGGGTGGCTACCCGGGGAGCTGTTTTTT
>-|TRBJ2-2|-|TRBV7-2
CASRPLQGNTGELFF
TGTGCCAGCAGACCCCTGCAGGGCAACACCGGGGAGCTGTTTTTT
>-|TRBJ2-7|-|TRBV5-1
CASSLAFSLPYEQYF
TGCGCCAGCAGCTTGGCCTTCAGTCTCCCCTACGAGCAGTACTTC
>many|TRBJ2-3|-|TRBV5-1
CASSVYTDTQYF
TGCGCCAGCAGCGTCTACACAGATACGCAGTATTTT
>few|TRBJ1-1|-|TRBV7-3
CATAPLGLNTEAFF
TGTGCCACCGCACCCCTGGGGCTAAACACTGAAGCTTTCTTT
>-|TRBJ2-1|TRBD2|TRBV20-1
CSARVTSGLYNEQFF
TGCAGTGCTAGGGTGACTAGCGGATTATACAATGAGCAGTTCTTC
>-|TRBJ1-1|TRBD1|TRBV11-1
CASSQPSTGWTEAFF
TGTGCCAGCAGCCAGCCCTCGACAGGGTGGACTGAAGCTTTCTTT
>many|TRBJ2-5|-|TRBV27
CASSPSPGRGVETQYF
TGTGCCAGCAGCCCCTCCCCGGGCAGGGGCGTGGAGACCCAGTACTTC
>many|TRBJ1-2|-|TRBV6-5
CASRRSMANYGYTF
TGTGCCAGCAGGCGATCTATGGCTAACTATGGCTACACCTTC
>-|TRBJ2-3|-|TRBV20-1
CSARGNGDTQYF
TGCAGTGCTAGAGGGAATGGGGATACGCAGTATTTT
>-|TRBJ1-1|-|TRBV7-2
CASSFVRAQAFF
TGTGCCAGCAGCTTTGTCAGGGCACAAGCTTTCTTT
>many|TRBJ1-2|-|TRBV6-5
CASSYGSGPSYGYTF
TGTGCCAGCAGTTACGGGTCAGGACCTTCTTATGGCTACACCTTC
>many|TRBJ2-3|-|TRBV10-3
CAISSQSTDTQYF
TGTGCCATCAGCTCACAGAGCACAGATACGCAGTATTTT
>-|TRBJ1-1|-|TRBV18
CASSHDEGGTEAFF
TGTGCCAGCTCCCATGATGAGGGGGGCACTGAAGCTTTCTTT
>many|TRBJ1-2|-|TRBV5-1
CASSLETLYGYTF
TGCGCCAGCAGCTTGGAGACCCTCTATGGCTACACCTTC
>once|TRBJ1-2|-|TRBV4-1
CASSQGNSEGYGYTF
TGCGCCAGCAGCCAAGGGAACAGTGAGGGCTATGGCTACACCTTC
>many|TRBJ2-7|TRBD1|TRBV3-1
CASSRYRTGYEQYF
TGTGCCAGCAGCCGATACAGGACAGGATACGAGCAGTACTTC
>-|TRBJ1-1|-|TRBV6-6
CASTREIQAEAFF
TGTGCCAGCACAAGGGAGATTCAGGCCGAAGCTTTCTTT
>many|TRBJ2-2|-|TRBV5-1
CASSPGHSNTGELFF
TGCGCCAGCAGCCCGGGACACTCTAACACCGGGGAGCTGTTTTTT
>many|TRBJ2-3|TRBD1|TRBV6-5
CASSAQGVSTDTQYF
TGTGCCAGCAGTGCACAGGGGGTTAGCACAGATACGCAGTATTTT
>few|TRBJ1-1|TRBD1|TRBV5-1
CASSIGTASAEAFF
TGCGCCAGCAGCATCGGGACAGCGTCCGCTGAAGCTTTCTTT
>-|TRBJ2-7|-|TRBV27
CASSLLGESSYEQYF
TGTGCCAGCAGTTTATTAGGGGAGAGCTCCTACGAGCAGTACTTC
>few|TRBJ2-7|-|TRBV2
CASSEASGATQYF
TGTGCCAGCAGTGAAGCTTCAGGTGCCACCCAGTACTTC
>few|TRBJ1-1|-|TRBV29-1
CSVASSSRLGYTEAFF
TGCAGCGTGGCATCGTCTTCAAGGCTTGGGTACACTGAAGCTTTCTTT
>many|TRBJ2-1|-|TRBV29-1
CSVAPGGSSYNEQFF
TGCAGCGTTGCTCCTGGGGGGAGCTCCTACAATGAGCAGTTCTTC
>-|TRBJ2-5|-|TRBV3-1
CASSLRSQMQETQYF
TGTGCCAGCAGCTTACGATCCCAAATGCAAGAGACCCAGTACTTC
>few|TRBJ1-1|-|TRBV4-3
CASSQGRLDTEAFF
TGCGCCAGCAGCCAGGGTCGGTTGGACACTGAAGCTTTCTTT
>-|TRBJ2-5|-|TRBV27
CASSLIPSSGAETQYF
TGTGCCAGCAGTTTAATCCCCTCGTCGGGGGCGGAGACCCAGTACTTC
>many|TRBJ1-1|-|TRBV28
CASKLQGQNTEAFF
TGTGCCAGCAAACTTCAGGGGCAGAACACTGAAGCTTTCTTT
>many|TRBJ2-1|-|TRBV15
CATSRDLTGYEQFF
TGTGCCACCAGCAGAGATCTCACAGGGTACGAGCAGTTCTTC
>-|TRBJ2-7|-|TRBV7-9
CAGSLATYEQYF
TGTGCCGGCAGCCTAGCCACCTACGAGCAGTACTTC
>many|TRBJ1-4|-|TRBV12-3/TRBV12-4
CASSKGTGKLFF
TGTGCCAGCAGTAAAGGGACCGGGAAACTGTTTTTT
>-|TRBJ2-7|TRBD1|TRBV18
CASSLNRDRAYEQYF
TGTGCCAGCTCACTGAACCGGGACAGAGCCTACGAGCAGTACTTC
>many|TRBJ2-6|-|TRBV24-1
CATSDQALDSQGANVLTF
TGTGCCACCAGTGATCAGGCGCTTGACTCTCAGGGGGCCAACGTCCTGACTTTC
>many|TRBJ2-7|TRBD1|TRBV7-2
CASSLAGTGDYEQYF
TGTGCCAGCAGCTTAGCCGGGACAGGGGACTACGAGCAGTACTTC